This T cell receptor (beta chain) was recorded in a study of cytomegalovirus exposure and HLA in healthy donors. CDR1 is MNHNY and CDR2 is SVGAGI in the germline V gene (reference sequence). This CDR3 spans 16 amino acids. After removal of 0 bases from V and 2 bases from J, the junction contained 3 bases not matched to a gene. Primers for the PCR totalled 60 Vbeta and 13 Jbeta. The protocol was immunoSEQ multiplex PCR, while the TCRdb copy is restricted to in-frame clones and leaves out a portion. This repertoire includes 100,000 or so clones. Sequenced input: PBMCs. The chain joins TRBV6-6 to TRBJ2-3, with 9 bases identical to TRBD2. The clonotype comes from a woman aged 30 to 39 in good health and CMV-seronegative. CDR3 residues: CASSYSTSGNTDTQYF. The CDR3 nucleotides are TGTGCCAGCAGTTACTCGACTAGCGGCAACACAGATACGCAGTATTTT.